Following are 22 T cell receptor beta chains from one sample sequenced in a study of shared clonotypes between healthy human individuals. CD8 cells regarded as naive lacked CD45RO, were positively chosen for CCR7, and omitted terminally differentiated effector memory CD45RA+ cells. Assay: immunoSEQ multiplex PCR; the TCRdb copy retains only in-frame clones and omits some. This sample has approximately 590,000 clones; around 95% occur once, and the top ten carry 0.11%. The specimen was naive CD8+ T cells sorted from blood. These receptor sequences come from a woman aged 30 to 39 in good health.

The chain joins TRBV2 to TRBJ1-4, with D unresolved. This CDR3 region has 14 residues. The germline V gene has CDR1 SNHLY and CDR2 FYNNEI. The germline V and J ends were trimmed by 6 bases and 3 bases, with 11 bases remaining between them. In nucleotides, the CDR3 is TGTGCCAGCAGCGGAAGAGAGGCTAATGAAAAACTGTTTTTT. Its protein is CASSGREANEKLFF.

The V call is TRBV11-2, the J call TRBJ2-7; D unresolved. Between the trimmed V and J ends, which lost 5 bases and 2 bases, there was a span of 10 bases. This CDR3 comprises 13 residues. CDR1 is SGHAT, CDR2 FQNNGV, per germline. This CDR3 is CASSPGVAYEQYF. The CDR3 bases are TGTGCCAGCAGCCCTGGGGTGGCCTACGAGCAGTACTTC.

The chain is built from TRBV7-2 and TRBJ2-1; 8 bases map to TRBD2. Germline CDR1 is SGHTA and CDR2 is FQGNSA. V was pared by 5 bases and J by 1 base, with 4 bases of the junction left unmatched. The CDR3 runs to 15 residues. The CDR3 region has the DNA TGTGCCAGCAGCCTTAGCGGGATTTCCTACAATGAGCAGTTCTTC. Residues: CASSLSGISYNEQFF. Full variable domain (outside the CDR3, taken from reference TRBV7-2 and TRBJ2-1): GAGVSQSPSNKVTEKGKDVELRCDPISGHTALYWYRQSLGQGLEFLIYFQGNSAPDKSGLPSDRFSAERTGGSVSTLTIQRTQQEDSAVYLCASSLSGISYNEQFFGPGTRLTVL.

The chain combines TRBV2 with TRBJ2-3; 8 nucleotides match TRBD1. There are 13 residues in the CDR3. The trim removed 9 bases at V and 5 bases at J, leaving 7 bases unmatched. Germline V gene data show CDR1 as SNHLY and CDR2 as FYNNEI. As DNA, the CDR3 is TGTGCCAGTACGGACAGGGTAGGAGATACGCAGTATTTT. This translates into CASTDRVGDTQYF.

The chain links TRBV25-1 to TRBJ2-2; TRBD1 matches 11 bases. There are 14 residues in the CDR3. Per the germline V gene, CDR1 is MGHDK and CDR2 is SYGVNS. J gave up 4 bases and V 7 bases, and 2 bases lay outside the gene matches. The CDR3 loop is CASKGTGGTGELFF. CDR3 DNA sequence: TGTGCCAGCAAGGGGACAGGGGGCACCGGGGAGCTGTTTTTT.

V and J are TRBV20-1 and TRBJ2-1; D is uncertain. V was pared by 6 bases and J by 8 bases, with 8 bases between. Germline CDR1 reads DFQATT; CDR2 reads SNEGSKA (reference sequence). The CDR3 extends over 10 amino acids. The CDR3: CSADEYEQFF. The CDR3 DNA follows: TGCAGTGCGGATGAGTATGAGCAGTTCTTC.

About this clone: Other DNA variants within this sample encode the same CDR3. The chain links TRBV28 to TRBJ2-3; 8 nucleotides line up with TRBD2. Germline loops: CDR1 MDHEN, CDR2 SYDVKM. The trim removed 3 bases at V and 0 bases at J, leaving 2 bases unmatched. The CDR3 has 15 residues. The CDR3: CASSFLAGSTDTQYF. As DNA, the CDR3 is TGTGCCAGCAGTTTTTTAGCGGGAAGCACAGATACGCAGTATTTT. Looking up the rest from reference TRBV28 and TRBJ2-3 gives the full variable domain: DVKVTQSSRYLVKRTGEKVFLECVQDMDHENMFWYRQDPGLGLRLIYFSYDVKMKEKGDIPEGYSVSREKKERFSLILESASTNQTSMYLCASSFLAGSTDTQYFGPGTRLTVL.

V and J are TRBV7-9 and TRBJ2-5; the match to TRBD2 covers 11 bases. CDR1 SEHNR and CDR2 FQNEAQ come from the germline V gene (reference sequence). The CDR3 totals 14 residues. J gave up 3 bases and V 5 bases, and 2 bases lay outside the gene matches. The CDR3 bases are TGTGCCAGCAGCACGACTAGCGGGGAAGAGACCCAGTACTTC. It translates to CASSTTSGEETQYF. Based on the CDR3 plus reference TRBV7-9 and TRBJ2-5, the full variable domain is DTGVSQNPRHKITKRGQNVTFRCDPISEHNRLYWYRQTLGQGPEFLTYFQNEAQLEKSRLLSDRFSAERPKGSFSTLEIQRTEQGDSAMYLCASSTTSGEETQYFGPGTRLLVL.

The chain carries TRBV13 and TRBJ2-7, with TRBD1 matching over 7 bases. Germline V gene lookup returns CDR1 PRHDT and CDR2 FYEKMQ (reference sequence). The J segment lost 3 bases and the V segment lost 3 bases, leaving 8 bases of the junction unmatched. The CDR3 totals 15 residues. The CDR3 DNA reads TGTGCCAGCAGCTTGCAAGGACAGGTCGACTACGAGCAGTACTTC. Protein sequence: CASSLQGQVDYEQYF.

V usage is TRBV5-1 and J usage is TRBJ2-3; D possibly corresponds to TRBD2 (6 bases). Germline CDR1 reads SGHRS; CDR2 reads YFSETQ. CDR3 size: 16 residues. Trimming shortened V by 4 bases and J by 0 bases, and 15 bases separated the two germline ends. The CDR3 loop reads CASSHDLASSTDTQYF. The CDR3, as DNA: TGCGCCAGCAGCCACGACCTAGCGTCTAGCACAGATACGCAGTATTTT.

V and J are TRBV5-1 and TRBJ1-6, with 8 positions matching TRBD1. With V trimmed by 0 bases and J by 10 bases, 9 bases remained unmatched. The CDR3 has 16 amino acids. The V gene's germline CDR1 is SGHRS and CDR2 YFSETQ. In DNA form, the CDR3 reads TGCGCCAGCAGCTTGGGATGGACAGGGCAGAAGTCACCCCTCCACTTT. It codes for CASSLGWTGQKSPLHF.

The chain recombines TRBV11-3 with TRBJ2-3; D is perhaps TRBD2 (6 bases). The V end was cut by 3 bases, the J end by 3 bases, with 10 bases between. This CDR3 is 14 amino acids long. Germline V lookup: CDR1 SGHNT, CDR2 YENEEA. DNA for the CDR3: TGTGCCAGCAGCTTTGGCGGGGAGACAGATACGCAGTATTTT. It is translated as CASSFGGETDTQYF. The variable domain in full, completed from reference TRBV11-3 and TRBJ2-3, reads EAGVVQSPRYKIIEKKQPVAFWCNPISGHNTLYWYLQNLGQGPELLIRYENEEAVDDSQLPKDRFSAERLKGVDSTLKIQPAELGDSAVYLCASSFGGETDTQYFGPGTRLTVL.

This chain connects TRBV9 to TRBJ2-3, with 8 nucleotides matching TRBD2. The germline gives CDR1 SGDLS, CDR2 YYNGEE. With V trimmed by 0 bases and J by 4 bases, 10 bases remained unmatched. The CDR3 totals 17 residues. CDR3 nucleotides: TGTGCCAGCAGCGTAGAAGGGATGCGGGAGGAGGCAGATACGCAGTATTTT. Translating it yields CASSVEGMREEADTQYF.

This clone has more than one count but fewer than ten. This rearrangement joins TRBV2 to TRBJ2-7, with D possibly being TRBD2 (5 bases). Trimming removed 3 bases at V and 3 bases at J, with 15 bases between. The length of the CDR3 is 15 residues. Germline loops: CDR1 SNHLY, CDR2 FYNNEI. The DNA for the CDR3 is TGTGCCAGCAGTGATTTGAGAGAGGGCCTCTACGAGCAGTACTTC. Protein: CASSDLREGLYEQYF.

The CDR3 spells CASSQGPSLSETQYF. CDR3 bases: TGTGCCAGCAGCCAAGGCCCTAGCCTATCAGAGACCCAGTACTTC. This sequence joins TRBV4-2 and TRBJ2-5; weak D call: TRBD2 (5 bases). The CDR3 runs to 15 residues. Germline loops: CDR1 LGHNA, CDR2 YNFKEQ. V dropped 1 base and J dropped 4 bases, with 13 bases sitting between them.

The chain combines TRBV6-5 with TRBJ2-3; 8 bases match TRBD1. The CDR3 covers 15 residues. Germline CDR1 is MNHEY and CDR2 is SVGAGI. J gave up 6 bases and V 5 bases, and 10 bases lay outside the gene matches. The CDR3 nucleotides are TGTGCCAGCAGTACGGACAGGGAAGCTGCGGATACGCAGTATTTT. Translating gives CASSTDREAADTQYF.

V and J are TRBV19 and TRBJ2-3; TRBD1 agrees at 9 bases. This CDR3 has 14 amino acids. Germline V gene data show CDR1 as LNHDA and CDR2 as SQIVND (reference sequence). Trimming took 5 bases from V and 5 from J; bases not matched to a gene: 5. The CDR3 region is CASSEGQGIDTQYF. CDR3 sequence (DNA): TGTGCCAGTAGTGAGGGACAGGGAATAGATACGCAGTATTTT.

This chain links TRBV7-9 with TRBJ2-5, with TRBD1 matching 8 bases. CDR1 and CDR2 from the germline V gene are SEHNR and FQNEAQ (reference sequence). Germline trimming cut 1 base from V and 4 bases from J; bases unmatched to any gene: 14. This CDR3 spans 18 amino acids. For the CDR3, the DNA is TGTGCCAGCAGCTTAGGGGTTGGTCGGGACAGGATTGTAGAGACCCAGTACTTC. This sequence encodes CASSLGVGRDRIVETQYF.

V is TRBV30 and J is TRBJ1-5; TRBD1 is a possible D gene (6 bases). The CDR3 is made up of 13 amino acids. V was trimmed by 1 base and J by 6 bases, leaving 10 bases between them. The germline V gene has CDR1 GTSNPN and CDR2 SVGIG (reference sequence). CDR3 coding DNA: TGTGCCTGGAGTGAGACAGGCATTCAGCCCCAGCATTTT. Its translation is CAWSETGIQPQHF.

The chain couples TRBV6-1 to TRBJ1-5; D ambiguous. CDR3 length equals 16 residues. From germline, CDR1 is MNHNS and CDR2 SASEGT. V was shortened by 1 base and J by 0 bases, with 10 bases between the two germline ends. CDR3 in DNA: TGTGCCAGCAGTGAAGGGCCCCGTTATAGCAATCAGCCCCAGCATTTT. This gives the protein CASSEGPRYSNQPQHF.

The J gene is TRBJ2-1, the V gene TRBV27; 7 bases fit TRBD2. The trim removed 2 bases at V and 4 bases at J, leaving 14 bases unmatched. Per the germline V gene, CDR1 is MNHEY and CDR2 is SMNVEV (reference sequence). CDR3 length equals 18 residues. CDR3 loop: CASSLIGGSGAGYNEQFF. In nucleotides, the CDR3 is TGTGCCAGCAGTTTAATCGGTGGGTCGGGAGCGGGATACAATGAGCAGTTCTTC.

The V call is TRBV28, the J call TRBJ2-7; a possible D gene is TRBD2 (6 bases). The V and J ends lost 3 bases and 6 bases respectively, with 15 bases between them. The CDR3 is made up of 14 amino acids. Germline CDR1 MDHEN, CDR2 SYDVKM. The CDR3 region is CASSLGRDLPEQYF. The DNA of the CDR3 is TGTGCCAGCAGTTTGGGGCGGGACTTGCCCGAGCAGTACTTC.